What follows is one T cell receptor (beta chain) and its context. The target antigen is unknown. This entry belongs to a study of cytomegalovirus exposure and HLA in healthy donors. Findings and limits, study-wide: As was reported, the classifier diagnosed cytomegalovirus status with high specificity and sensitivity.

The CDR3 extends over 12 amino acids. V was pared by 1 base and J by 6 bases, with 6 bases between. Germline CDR1 GTSNPN, CDR2 SVGIG (reference sequence). TCRdb's table, derived via immunoSEQ multiplex PCR, lists solely in-frame clones and lacks some. Of roughly 68,000 clones listed, nearly 96% are singletons. Sequenced input: PBMCs. This sequence originates from a woman aged 18-35 years in good health and CMV-seropositive. The chain couples TRBV30 to TRBJ2-2, with a weak D call TRBD1 (6 bases). Written as DNA, the CDR3 is TGTGCCTGGAGTGAGGGGGCCGGGGAGCTGTTTTTT. As protein: CAWSEGAGELFF.